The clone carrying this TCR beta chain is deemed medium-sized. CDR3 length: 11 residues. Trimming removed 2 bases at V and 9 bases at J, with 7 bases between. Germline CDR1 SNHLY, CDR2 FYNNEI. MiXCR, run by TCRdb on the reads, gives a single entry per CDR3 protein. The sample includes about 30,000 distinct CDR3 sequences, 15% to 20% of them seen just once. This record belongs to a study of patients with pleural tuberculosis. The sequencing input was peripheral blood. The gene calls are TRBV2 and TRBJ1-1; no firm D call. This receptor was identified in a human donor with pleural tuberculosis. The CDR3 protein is CASSERQKAFF. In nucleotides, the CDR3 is TGTGCCAGCAGTGAAAGGCAGAAAGCTTTCTTT.